A single sample is the source of the 7 T cell receptor beta chains below, sequenced in a study of T cell changes during pregnancy in multiple sclerosis. The method was immunoSEQ multiplex PCR; TCRdb's version includes in-frame clones alone and lacks a portion of them. The sample holds 40,000 to 55,000 clones; 75% to 90% are singletons and the top ten take under 1.5%. The sequencing here drew on peripheral blood, taken in the first trimester of pregnancy. These receptors came from a female donor in good health, enrolled as a control in a pregnancy study.

This chain links TRBV7-8 with TRBJ2-4; a possible D gene is TRBD1 (6 bases). The V gene's germline CDR1 is SGHVS and CDR2 FQNEAQ. V lost 10 bases and J 2 bases, leaving 12 bases between the germline ends. CDR3 length: 13 residues. The CDR3 nucleotides read TGTGCCAACCCGGACAGTCCCAAAAACATTCAGTACTTC. Its protein is CANPDSPKNIQYF.

The J gene is TRBJ1-2, the V gene TRBV28; tentative D call: TRBD1 (5 bases). Trimming removed 2 bases at V and 3 bases at J, with 16 bases between. The CDR3 is made up of 16 amino acids. Germline CDR1 reads MDHEN; CDR2 reads SYDVKM. The CDR3 bases are TGTGCCAGCAGTTTACCGACAGCTGTGTCGGACTATGGCTACACCTTC. This gives the protein CASSLPTAVSDYGYTF.

The chain couples TRBV7-9 to TRBJ2-5; 9 nucleotides match TRBD2. The junction had 10 bases not matched to a gene; V was cut back by 1 base and J by 4 bases. The CDR3 has 17 amino acids. The germline V gene encodes CDR1 SEHNR and CDR2 FQNEAQ (reference sequence). CDR3 amino acids: CASSLGSSGGLGETQYF. DNA for the CDR3: TGTGCCAGCAGCTTAGGTAGTAGCGGGGGATTAGGAGAGACCCAGTACTTC. Variable domain in full (rest from reference TRBV7-9 and TRBJ2-5): DTGVSQNPRHKITKRGQNVTFRCDPISEHNRLYWYRQTLGQGPEFLTYFQNEAQLEKSRLLSDRFSAERPKGSFSTLEIQRTEQGDSAMYLCASSLGSSGGLGETQYFGPGTRLLVL.

This CDR3 reads CSVCLASGGNEQFF. The CDR3 region has the DNA TGCAGCGTTTGTCTAGCATCAGGGGGCAATGAGCAGTTCTTC. This chain uses TRBV29-1 with TRBJ2-1, with 7 positions matching TRBD1. There are 14 residues in the CDR3. Trimming removed 5 bases from V and 6 bases from J; junction bases left unmatched: 10. Germline CDR1 and CDR2: SQVTM and ANQGSEA.

This clone was counted between two and nine times. This chain joins TRBV5-6 and TRBJ1-5; D call uncertain. Trimming shortened V by 0 bases and J by 6 bases, and 4 bases separated the two germline ends. Germline V gene data show CDR1 as SGHDT and CDR2 as YYEEEE. The CDR3 totals 12 residues. The CDR3 bases are TGTGCCAGCAGCTTGGCTCGTCAGCCCCAGCATTTT. This sequence encodes CASSLARQPQHF.

This chain joins TRBV9 and TRBJ2-5; 10 positions agree with TRBD1. CDR3 size: 14 residues. CDR1 is SGDLS, CDR2 YYNGEE, per germline. Unmatched junction bases numbered 2, after V lost 2 bases and J lost 4 bases. Here the CDR3 reads CASSVGTGVETQYF. The CDR3 DNA is TGTGCCAGCAGCGTTGGGACAGGGGTAGAGACCCAGTACTTC. Full variable domain (remainder filled in from reference TRBV9 and TRBJ2-5): DSGVTQTPKHLITATGQRVTLRCSPRSGDLSVYWYQQSLDQGLQFLIQYYNGEERAKGNILERFSAQQFPDLHSELNLSSLELGDSALYFCASSVGTGVETQYFGPGTRLLVL.

V gene TRBV5-5 combines with J gene TRBJ2-3; 7 bases are a match to TRBD2. The J segment lost 7 bases and the V segment lost 0 bases, leaving 5 bases of the junction unmatched. The CDR3 length is 14 residues. Germline values: CDR1 SGHKS, CDR2 YYEKEE (reference sequence). CDR3 nucleotides: TGTGCCAGCAGCTTGGACGTGGGGGGGAATACGCAGTATTTT. This codes for CASSLDVGGNTQYF.